This is a list of T cell receptor beta chains from one sample in a study of identical twins. From the 5' RACE reads, TCRdb called clonotypes with MiXCR, one entry per CDR3 protein. Among 430,000 or so distinct CDR3 sequences, around 24% were seen once, and the ten largest hold 2.9%. The same sample was also used in a study of T cells expressing NK-cell markers.

Specimen: CD4+ T cells sorted from blood. The receptor source for this set is a woman aged 18-35 years in good health. CDR3s include the opening cysteine and the closing phenylalanine or tryptophan. The order of the fields is V gene, clone size, D gene, J gene, CDR3 protein, CDR3 DNA. D genes are given only for firm matches. The size entry is marked missing in some rows and otherwise reads once, few, many or a size class.

v_call: TRBV20-1
clone_size: few
d_call: TRBD1
j_call: TRBJ1-1
cdr3_aa: CSARGTVNTEAFF
cdr3_nt: TGCAGTGCTAGGGGGACAGTGAACACTGAAGCTTTCTTT

v_call: TRBV4-3
clone_size: NA
d_call: TRBD2
j_call: TRBJ2-1
cdr3_aa: CASSLNPASGRVNEQFF
cdr3_nt: TGCGCCAGCAGCCTGAACCCGGCTAGCGGGAGAGTAAATGAGCAGTTCTTC

v_call: TRBV6-5
clone_size: few
d_call: NA
j_call: TRBJ2-5
cdr3_aa: CASSYGQRETQYF
cdr3_nt: TGTGCCAGCAGTTACGGGCAGCGTGAGACCCAGTACTTC

v_call: TRBV7-2
clone_size: few
d_call: NA
j_call: TRBJ2-5
cdr3_aa: CASSWKWGETQYF
cdr3_nt: TGTGCCAGCAGTTGGAAATGGGGAGAGACCCAGTACTTC

v_call: TRBV20-1
clone_size: few
d_call: NA
j_call: TRBJ2-7
cdr3_aa: CSAYRTRSYEQYF
cdr3_nt: TGCAGTGCCTACCGGACAAGATCCTACGAGCAGTACTTC

v_call: TRBV20-1
clone_size: NA
d_call: NA
j_call: TRBJ1-1
cdr3_aa: CSAPRQNTEAFF
cdr3_nt: TGCAGTGCTCCCCGACAGAACACTGAAGCTTTCTTT

v_call: TRBV9
clone_size: NA
d_call: NA
j_call: TRBJ2-7
cdr3_aa: CASSKGMIDYEQYF
cdr3_nt: TGTGCCAGCAGCAAGGGGATGATAGACTACGAGCAGTACTTC

v_call: TRBV5-1
clone_size: few
d_call: TRBD2
j_call: TRBJ2-1
cdr3_aa: CASSASSGGATEQFF
cdr3_nt: TGCGCCAGCAGCGCCTCTAGCGGGGGGGCGACTGAGCAGTTCTTC

v_call: TRBV20-1
clone_size: NA
d_call: TRBD2
j_call: TRBJ2-1
cdr3_aa: CSARDLAGSSYNEQFF
cdr3_nt: TGCAGTGCTAGGGATTTAGCGGGGAGCTCCTACAATGAGCAGTTCTTC

v_call: TRBV7-3
clone_size: few
d_call: NA
j_call: TRBJ2-5
cdr3_aa: CASSLTNQETQYF
cdr3_nt: TGTGCCAGCAGCTTAACCAACCAAGAGACCCAGTACTTC

v_call: TRBV20-1
clone_size: NA
d_call: NA
j_call: TRBJ2-3
cdr3_aa: CSASKGSDTQYF
cdr3_nt: TGCAGTGCTAGTAAGGGGTCAGATACGCAGTATTTT

v_call: TRBV5-1
clone_size: NA
d_call: TRBD2
j_call: TRBJ2-2
cdr3_aa: CASSTGLAGVTGELFF
cdr3_nt: TGCGCCAGCAGCACCGGACTAGCGGGGGTAACCGGGGAGCTGTTTTTT

v_call: TRBV5-1
clone_size: NA
d_call: TRBD1
j_call: TRBJ2-7
cdr3_aa: CASNLGQGYEQYF
cdr3_nt: TGCGCCAGCAACCTGGGACAGGGCTACGAGCAGTACTTC

v_call: TRBV6-1
clone_size: few
d_call: NA
j_call: TRBJ2-7
cdr3_aa: CASSRAGQNYEQYF
cdr3_nt: TGTGCCAGCAGTCGAGCGGGACAGAACTACGAGCAGTACTTC

v_call: TRBV7-2
clone_size: NA
d_call: TRBD1
j_call: TRBJ1-2
cdr3_aa: CASSAPPGQGGGYTF
cdr3_nt: TGTGCCAGCAGCGCCCCTCCGGGACAGGGCGGAGGCTACACCTTC

v_call: TRBV7-2
clone_size: NA
d_call: TRBD2
j_call: TRBJ2-7
cdr3_aa: CASSLAVGGSIGYEQYF
cdr3_nt: TGTGCCAGCAGCTTAGCGGTCGGCGGGAGTATAGGGTACGAGCAGTACTTC

v_call: TRBV7-2
clone_size: NA
d_call: TRBD2
j_call: TRBJ2-1
cdr3_aa: CASSLVPSGSPKEQFF
cdr3_nt: TGTGCCAGCAGCTTAGTACCTAGCGGGTCGCCCAAGGAGCAGTTCTTC

v_call: TRBV4-2
clone_size: NA
d_call: TRBD2
j_call: TRBJ2-3
cdr3_aa: CASSQAGTSATDTQYF
cdr3_nt: TGTGCCAGCAGCCAAGCCGGGACTAGCGCCACAGATACGCAGTATTTT

v_call: TRBV6-5
clone_size: NA
d_call: NA
j_call: TRBJ1-1
cdr3_aa: CASSFARDTEAFF
cdr3_nt: TGTGCCAGCAGTTTCGCCAGGGACACTGAAGCTTTCTTT

v_call: TRBV6-5
clone_size: few
d_call: NA
j_call: TRBJ2-7
cdr3_aa: CASRLTALLSYEQYF
cdr3_nt: TGTGCCAGCAGGTTAACTGCATTACTCTCCTACGAGCAGTACTTC

v_call: TRBV5-6
clone_size: NA
d_call: NA
j_call: TRBJ2-2
cdr3_aa: CASSLVRDLNTGELFF
cdr3_nt: TGTGCCAGCAGCTTGGTCCGGGACTTAAACACCGGGGAGCTGTTTTTT

v_call: TRBV11-3
clone_size: few
d_call: TRBD2
j_call: TRBJ2-1
cdr3_aa: CASSLVRLAGYNEQFF
cdr3_nt: TGTGCCAGCAGCTTAGTGCGGCTAGCGGGGTACAATGAGCAGTTCTTC

v_call: TRBV7-7
clone_size: NA
d_call: NA
j_call: TRBJ2-1
cdr3_aa: CASSATGVSSYNEQFF
cdr3_nt: TGTGCTAGCAGCGCTACGGGGGTAAGCTCCTACAATGAGCAGTTCTTC

v_call: TRBV3-1
clone_size: NA
d_call: NA
j_call: TRBJ2-5
cdr3_aa: CASSSSDSGQTQYF
cdr3_nt: TGTGCCAGCAGCTCAAGCGACAGCGGCCAGACCCAGTACTTC

v_call: TRBV12-3/TRBV12-4
clone_size: few
d_call: TRBD1
j_call: TRBJ1-1
cdr3_aa: CASSPGTGGRNTEAFF
cdr3_nt: TGTGCCAGCAGTCCCGGTACAGGGGGCAGGAACACTGAAGCTTTCTTT

v_call: TRBV4-3
clone_size: NA
d_call: TRBD1
j_call: TRBJ2-3
cdr3_aa: CASSDREVDTQYF
cdr3_nt: TGCGCCAGCAGCGACAGGGAAGTAGATACGCAGTATTTT

v_call: TRBV7-3
clone_size: NA
d_call: TRBD2
j_call: TRBJ2-7
cdr3_aa: CASRETSASYEQYF
cdr3_nt: TGTGCCAGCAGGGAGACTAGCGCTTCCTACGAGCAGTACTTC

v_call: TRBV20-1
clone_size: NA
d_call: TRBD1
j_call: TRBJ2-2
cdr3_aa: CSARTGQGATGELFF
cdr3_nt: TGCAGTGCTAGGACTGGACAGGGGGCCACCGGGGAGCTGTTTTTT

v_call: TRBV3-1
clone_size: few
d_call: NA
j_call: TRBJ1-6
cdr3_aa: CASSHAGLGSSPLHF
cdr3_nt: TGTGCCAGCAGCCACGCCGGACTCGGCAGTTCACCCCTCCACTTT

v_call: TRBV6-1
clone_size: NA
d_call: NA
j_call: TRBJ2-2
cdr3_aa: CASTPGPRNTGELFF
cdr3_nt: TGTGCCAGCACTCCGGGACCAAGGAACACCGGGGAGCTGTTTTTT

v_call: TRBV4-1
clone_size: once
d_call: NA
j_call: TRBJ1-5
cdr3_aa: CASSQDPGGLNQPQHF
cdr3_nt: TGCGCCAGCAGCCAAGATCCGGGGGGTCTTAATCAGCCCCAGCATTTT

v_call: TRBV18
clone_size: few
d_call: NA
j_call: TRBJ2-1
cdr3_aa: CASSPGGYSSYNEQFF
cdr3_nt: TGTGCCAGCTCACCAGGGGGTTACAGTTCCTACAATGAGCAGTTCTTC

v_call: TRBV7-9
clone_size: NA
d_call: NA
j_call: TRBJ1-2
cdr3_aa: CAGSRVGYGYTF
cdr3_nt: TGTGCCGGGAGCAGGGTTGGCTATGGCTACACCTTC

v_call: TRBV5-6
clone_size: once
d_call: NA
j_call: TRBJ2-3
cdr3_aa: CASSEEDPSDTQYF
cdr3_nt: TGTGCCAGCAGCGAGGAGGACCCATCAGATACGCAGTATTTT

v_call: TRBV7-9
clone_size: once
d_call: NA
j_call: TRBJ1-1
cdr3_aa: CASSTRGVTEAFF
cdr3_nt: TGTGCCAGCAGCACCCGGGGAGTAACTGAAGCTTTCTTT

v_call: TRBV20-1
clone_size: few
d_call: TRBD2
j_call: TRBJ2-1
cdr3_aa: CSAEREAYNEQFF
cdr3_nt: TGCAGTGCGGAGCGGGAGGCCTACAATGAGCAGTTCTTC

v_call: TRBV12-3/TRBV12-4
clone_size: few
d_call: NA
j_call: TRBJ2-7
cdr3_aa: CASSSAGEQYF
cdr3_nt: TGTGCCAGCAGTTCCGCGGGCGAGCAGTACTTC

v_call: TRBV10-1
clone_size: NA
d_call: NA
j_call: TRBJ1-1
cdr3_aa: CASSESGNTAGTEAFF
cdr3_nt: TGCGCCAGCAGTGAGTCCGGTAACACGGCAGGCACTGAAGCTTTCTTT

v_call: TRBV5-1
clone_size: few
d_call: TRBD1
j_call: TRBJ1-2
cdr3_aa: CASSPGDRDGYGYTF
cdr3_nt: TGCGCCAGCAGCCCCGGGGACAGGGATGGCTATGGCTACACCTTC

v_call: TRBV10-1
clone_size: NA
d_call: TRBD1
j_call: TRBJ2-7
cdr3_aa: CASSEYRGAYEQYF
cdr3_nt: TGCGCCAGCAGTGAGTACAGGGGAGCCTACGAGCAGTACTTC

v_call: TRBV11-3
clone_size: few
d_call: NA
j_call: TRBJ2-7
cdr3_aa: CASSLRDRPYEQYF
cdr3_nt: TGTGCCAGCAGCTTACGGGATCGCCCCTACGAGCAGTACTTC

v_call: TRBV27
clone_size: NA
d_call: NA
j_call: TRBJ1-1
cdr3_aa: CASSLRRGYNTEAFF
cdr3_nt: TGTGCCAGCAGTTTACGCAGGGGCTATAACACTGAAGCTTTCTTT